This T cell receptor (beta chain) was captured by sequencing in a study of T cell responses to AZD1222 COVID-19 vaccine. Sequencing used immunoSEQ multiplex PCR; TCRdb keeps in-frame clones, though not all of them. The sample holds about 100,000 clones, around 91% seen once. The ends were cut back, 5 bases at V and 3 bases at J, with 7 bases in the middle. Looked up from germline, CDR1 is LNHDA and CDR2 is SQIVND (reference sequence). CDR3 length: 12 amino acids. In the case of this clone: Its antigen remains unidentified.

Study-wide points: Targets within unmutated variant regions were reportedly found for nearly half of spike-specific TCRs.

The source was peripheral blood, collected on day 0 of AZD1222 vaccination. This sequence was found in an adult in good health. The J gene is TRBJ1-2, the V gene TRBV19; D may be TRBD1 (5 bases). In DNA, the CDR3 is TGTGCCAGTAGTGACAGAGACTATGGCTACACCTTC. Its protein product is CASSDRDYGYTF.